These 25 T cell receptor beta chains originate from one sample sequenced in a study of a mutant IDH1 vaccine in newly diagnosed glioma (dated by TCRdb to the early 2020s). The library was made by the immunoSEQ multiplex PCR assay. TCRdb's version of the immuneACCESS table is confined to in-frame rearrangements and falls short of the full clone set. An unresolved V gene accounts for under half of the shortfall where checked; the remainder is of unknown origin. The sample data list tens of thousands of clones, and 80% to 90% of these were observed just once. The biggest ten clones account for around 5% of the sample. The time point label of this sample denotes: week 47, end of study. Each vaccine dose, consisting of 300 ug of a 20-mer mutant IDH1 peptide in Montanide, was administered subcutaneously with topical imiquimod. Antigens for these TCRs are unknown. The sequences come from PBMCs, collected from a glioma patient whose treatment included an IDH1 peptide vaccine. The receptors derive from a man aged 35 to 55 with glioma.

This clone was observed a single time. This chain uses TRBV9 with TRBJ1-3, with no clear D. This CDR3 contains 14 residues. Deletions cut 4 bases from V and 4 bases from J, with 12 bases between. Germline CDR1 reads SGDLS; CDR2 reads YYNGEE. The CDR3 spells CASSLPGRGNTIYF. The CDR3 DNA reads TGTGCCAGCAGCTTACCCGGGAGGGGAAACACCATATATTTT.

The J gene is TRBJ2-7, the V gene TRBV19, with a possible D match to TRBD1 (5 bases). The CDR3 loop spans 14 amino acids. V lost 4 bases to trimming and J lost 2 bases, with 12 bases between them. Germline CDR1 is LNHDA and CDR2 is SQIVND (reference sequence). CDR3 in DNA: TGTGCCAGTAGTAAAGCGACAGCAGCCTACGAGCAGTACTTC. Translating gives CASSKATAAYEQYF.

The rearrangement uses TRBV7-9 and TRBJ1-3; D call uncertain. In germline, CDR1 is SEHNR, CDR2 FQNEAQ (reference sequence). The CDR3 is 13 residues long. Trimming stripped 5 bases from V and 3 bases from J, with 8 bases between. This CDR3 is CASSPLGGNTIYF. CDR3 sequence (DNA): TGTGCCAGCAGCCCCTTGGGTGGAAACACCATATATTTT.

The gene calls are TRBV29-1 and TRBJ2-7; unclear D gene. CDR1 and CDR2 (germline): SQVTM, ANQGSEA. V shed 6 bases and J shed 0 bases, with 12 bases lying between them. The CDR3 is 13 residues long. The CDR3 nucleotides read TGCAGCGTCGATGACCCCAGCTCCTACGAGCAGTACTTC. Its translation is CSVDDPSSYEQYF.

V usage is TRBV27 and J usage is TRBJ1-2; tentative D call: TRBD1 (6 bases). The CDR3 spans 18 residues. V was pared by 5 bases and J by 4 bases, with 26 bases between. Germline V gene sequence: CDR1 MNHEY, CDR2 SMNVEV (reference sequence). The CDR3 bases are TGTGCCAGCAGTCCCCAAGGGGGACTGACGACCCTTGCCTATGGCTACACCTTC. Translation: CASSPQGGLTTLAYGYTF.

The chain links TRBV19 to TRBJ2-6; no clear D. The CDR3 is made up of 16 amino acids. Germline assignment: CDR1 LNHDA and CDR2 SQIVND (reference sequence). V lost 3 bases and J 0 bases, leaving 9 bases between the germline ends. CDR3 sequence (DNA): TGTGCCAGTAGTATGGGTCGGCCCTCTGGGGCCAACGTCCTGACTTTC. This sequence encodes CASSMGRPSGANVLTF.

The V gene is TRBV7-2, the J gene TRBJ2-4; no reliable D call. The CDR3 loop spans 15 amino acids. V was shortened by 1 base and J by 0 bases, with 7 bases between the two germline ends. The germline V gene encodes CDR1 SGHTA and CDR2 FQGNSA. The CDR3: CASSLGRLAKNIQYF. CDR3 DNA: TGTGCCAGCAGCTTAGGCCGATTAGCCAAAAACATTCAGTACTTC.

The V gene is TRBV5-5, the J gene TRBJ2-7, with D perhaps assigned TRBD1 or TRBD2 (6 bases each). This CDR3 has 15 residues. The ends were cut back, 4 bases at V and 4 bases at J, with 18 bases in the middle. Germline CDR1 and CDR2: SGHKS and YYEKEE (reference sequence). The CDR3 nucleotides read TGTGCCAGCAGCCCGGAGGGGGTAGGGGTGTACGAGCAGTACTTC. Its translation: CASSPEGVGVYEQYF.

This clone was seen only a few times. V usage is TRBV5-1 and J usage is TRBJ1-2; possibly TRBD1 for D (6 bases). Germline values: CDR1 SGHRS, CDR2 YFSETQ. Trimming shortened V by 4 bases and J by 2 bases, and 9 bases separated the two germline ends. This CDR3 spans 13 amino acids. CDR3 residues: CASSRTDNYGYTF. For the CDR3, the DNA is TGCGCCAGCAGCCGGACAGACAACTATGGCTACACCTTC.

V gene TRBV19 combines with J gene TRBJ2-3; D uncertain. Germline V gives CDR1 LNHDA, CDR2 SQIVND (reference sequence). V was shortened by 5 bases and J by 2 bases, with 14 bases between the two germline ends. This CDR3 spans 15 amino acids. Here the CDR3 DNA reads TGTGCCAGTAGTGCCCCCGACCTTCTCACAGATACGCAGTATTTT. Amino acids: CASSAPDLLTDTQYF.

The chain uses TRBV6-5 and TRBJ1-4, with D maybe TRBD1 (6 bases). Germline V gives CDR1 MNHEY, CDR2 SVGAGI. The CDR3 runs to 14 residues. Trimming cost V 6 bases and J 8 bases, with 16 bases left between them. CDR3 sequence reads: CASRGRGIGEKLFF. CDR3 sequence (DNA): TGTGCCAGCAGAGGCAGGGGCATAGGCGAAAAACTGTTTTTT.

The gene calls are TRBV7-8 and TRBJ2-7, with 11 bases that match TRBD2. V was clipped by 1 base and J by 2 bases; unmatched bases: 10. The CDR3 has 18 residues. The germline V gene encodes CDR1 SGHVS and CDR2 FQNEAQ. This CDR3 is CASSLESGTSGLPYEQYF. CDR3 DNA sequence: TGTGCCAGCAGCTTAGAATCGGGGACTAGCGGCCTCCCCTACGAGCAGTACTTC. Combining the CDR3 with reference TRBV7-8 and TRBJ2-7 gives the whole variable domain GAGVSQSPRYKVAKRGQDVALRCDPISGHVSLFWYQQALGQGPEFLTYFQNEAQLDKSGLPSDRFFAERPEGSVSTLKIQRTQQEDSAVYLCASSLESGTSGLPYEQYFGPGTRLTVT.

CDR3 DNA sequence: TGTGCCAGTAGTATCAACGACGGTGGTAACTATGGCTACACCTTC. It yields the protein CASSINDGGNYGYTF. The V gene is TRBV19, the J gene TRBJ1-2; D not resolved. Germline V gene data show CDR1 as LNHDA and CDR2 as SQIVND (reference sequence). The V end lost 3 bases, the J end lost 1 base, and 12 bases lay between the germline ends. The CDR3 sequence is 15 residues long.

The chain recombines TRBV9 with TRBJ2-1, with TRBD2 identical over 12 bases. Germline V gives CDR1 SGDLS, CDR2 YYNGEE. The ends lost 4 bases at V and 6 bases at J; junction bases unmatched: 8. The CDR3 has 16 amino acids. The CDR3 region is CASSPRLAGAFNEQFF. The CDR3 nucleotides are TGTGCCAGCAGCCCTCGACTAGCGGGAGCTTTCAATGAGCAGTTCTTC.

This clone was detected only a few times. V and J are TRBV29-1 and TRBJ1-5; D unclear. Looked up from germline, CDR1 is SQVTM and CDR2 is ANQGSEA. The CDR3 length is 14 residues. V gave up 0 bases and J gave up 0 bases, with 6 bases separating them. Here the CDR3 reads CSVEDRNSNQPQHF. The CDR3 nucleotides read TGCAGCGTTGAAGATCGGAATAGCAATCAGCCCCAGCATTTT.

This clone showed up just a few times. This chain links TRBV7-9 with TRBJ1-2; the D is unclear. The germline V gene has CDR1 SEHNR and CDR2 FQNEAQ (reference sequence). Trimming cost V 5 bases and J 8 bases, with 12 bases left between them. This CDR3 spans 12 amino acids. The CDR3 DNA is TGTGCCAGCAGCCCGCTGGACGGGGGCTACACCTTC. It is translated as CASSPLDGGYTF.

This clone has a single count. The J gene is TRBJ2-7, the V gene TRBV4-2; perhaps TRBD2 as D (6 bases). Germline V gives CDR1 LGHNA, CDR2 YNFKEQ. CDR3 size: 15 residues. Trimming removed 0 bases from V and 2 bases from J, with 11 bases in between. CDR3 sequence: CASSQDVRETYEQYF. The CDR3 nucleotides read TGTGCCAGCAGCCAAGACGTTCGGGAGACCTACGAGCAGTACTTC.

In nucleotides, the CDR3 is TGTGCCAGCAGCTTAGCTTCAGCAGCTAACTATGGCTACACCTTC. Protein sequence: CASSLASAANYGYTF. This chain links TRBV7-9 with TRBJ1-2; D call uncertain. Germline V lookup: CDR1 SEHNR, CDR2 FQNEAQ (reference sequence). CDR3 length equals 15 residues. V gave up 0 bases and J gave up 0 bases, with 8 bases separating them.

This clone showed up just once. The rearrangement joins TRBV5-3 to TRBJ2-2, with 11 positions matching TRBD1. TRBV5-3 is noted as an ORF with a role that remains uncertain. Unmatched junction bases numbered 12, after V lost 1 base and J lost 7 bases. This CDR3 has 18 residues. The CDR3 spells CARSLTDGQGARHGELFF. DNA of the CDR3: TGTGCCAGAAGCTTGACCGACGGACAGGGGGCGCGACACGGGGAGCTGTTTTTT.

The rearrangement joins TRBV6-5 to TRBJ1-2, with TRBD1 as a possible D gene (5 bases). V gave up 6 bases and J gave up 4 bases, with 12 bases separating them. This CDR3 is built from 13 residues. The germline CDR1 and CDR2 sequences are MNHEY and SVGAGI. The CDR3 bases are TGTGCCAGCAGAATCGGGACGGTCTATGGCTACACCTTC. This sequence encodes CASRIGTVYGYTF.

The chain employs TRBV10-3 and TRBJ2-5; 9 bases are shared with TRBD2. This CDR3 is built from 16 residues. Trimming cost V 2 bases and J 1 base; bases outside gene matches: 5. Germline values: CDR1 ENHRY, CDR2 SYGVKD. In nucleotides, the CDR3 is TGTGCCATCAGTGAGGGAAGCGGGGGGTCCCAAGAGACCCAGTACTTC. This encodes CAISEGSGGSQETQYF.

This clone was seen a single time. The chain links TRBV7-2 to TRBJ2-3; 13 nucleotides agree with TRBD2. This CDR3 region has 16 residues. Germline V CDR1 and CDR2: SGHTA, FQGNSA. The V segment lost 4 bases and the J segment 7 bases; nucleotides outside the gene matches: 8. CDR3 sequence (DNA): TGTGCCAGCAGCTCGAGACTAGCGGGAGGCATAAATACGCAGTATTTT. This encodes CASSSRLAGGINTQYF. The variable domain in full, with the rest retrieved from reference TRBV7-2 and TRBJ2-3, is GAGVSQSPSNKVTEKGKDVELRCDPISGHTALYWYRQSLGQGLEFLIYFQGNSAPDKSGLPSDRFSAERTGGSVSTLTIQRTQQEDSAVYLCASSSRLAGGINTQYFGPGTRLTVL.

This clone has more than one count but fewer than ten. The chain combines TRBV2 with TRBJ2-1, with D tentatively TRBD2 (6 bases). Deletions cut 1 base from V and 14 bases from J, with 6 bases between. CDR1 SNHLY and CDR2 FYNNEI come from the germline V gene. The CDR3 is 10 residues long. The CDR3 nucleotides are TGTGCCAGCAGTGAAGAGCGGGAGTTCTTC. This gives the protein CASSEEREFF.

The V and J genes are TRBV19 and TRBJ1-5, with D unclear. The germline CDR1 and CDR2 sequences are LNHDA and SQIVND (reference sequence). With 5 bases removed from V and 7 bases from J, the gap between germline ends came to 12 bases. This CDR3 has 13 residues. The CDR3: CASSVAALQPQHF. The CDR3 DNA is TGTGCCAGTAGTGTGGCCGCGTTACAGCCCCAGCATTTT.

This chain joins TRBV29-1 and TRBJ2-4, with D uncertain. Trimming pared 6 bases from V and 0 bases from J, leaving 12 bases between. Germline lookup yields CDR1 SQVTM and CDR2 ANQGSEA. This CDR3 is built from 14 residues. The CDR3 protein is CSVLGPSAKNIQYF. Written as DNA, the CDR3 is TGCAGCGTCTTAGGCCCGTCAGCCAAAAACATTCAGTACTTC.